This TCR beta chain was captured in a study of radiotherapy plus CTLA-4 blockade in lung cancer. Findings and caveats of the study: Blood-borne expansion of tumor-derived TCR clones followed radiotherapy plus ipilimumab.

Germline lookup yields CDR1 KGHSH and CDR2 LQKENI. The CDR3 extends over 13 amino acids. This clone was found once. Its antigen is not known. One end of the junction is discordant with germline, which a read error may explain. The assay was immunoSEQ multiplex PCR, and TCRdb's table has in-frame clones only and misses some. Of over 85,000 clones in the sample, 65% to 80% are singletons; the top ten hold 2.8%. The chain couples TRBV18 to TRBJ1-4; possibly TRBD1 for D (6 bases). The material was peripheral blood, obtained from a patient treated with radiotherapy plus ipilimumab. The receptor comes from a human donor with non-small cell lung cancer who had a partial response to radiotherapy plus ipilimumab. Some clones in this sample may be carry-over from other donors' samples. CDR3 sequence reads: CASSYNRDEKLVF. CDR3 DNA: TGTGCCAGCTCATACAACAGGGATGAAAAACTGGTTTTT.